This T cell receptor (beta chain) appears in the sequencing data of a study of blood T cell repertoires in COVID-19. Study-wide background: Spain, Italy and the United States supplied samples that represented acute and convalescent COVID-19. Sources were T cells, B-cell-depleted T cells, or PBMCs; the material itself was cDNA or gDNA.

Trimming stripped 7 bases from V and 2 bases from J, with 22 bases between. The germline V gene encodes CDR1 GTSNPN and CDR2 SVGIG (reference sequence). The CDR3 is 16 residues long. Original processing notes: For nucleated cells, counts were estimated from reference gene primer amplification. The repertoire was sequenced with immunoSEQ multiplex PCR; TCRdb's copy has only in-frame clones and lacks some. V and J calls and clone size are given by that table; D and trimming were obtained from the DNA. The sample carries 250,000 to 350,000 clones, about 88% recorded once. The source is an older woman with acute or convalescent COVID-19. The specimen sequenced was peripheral blood. The rearrangement uses TRBV30 and TRBJ2-3, with D possibly TRBD2 on 5 matching bases. This chain's CDR3 is CASQEWGERSTDTQYF. The CDR3 DNA reads TGTGCCTCACAAGAATGGGGTGAGCGGTCCACAGATACGCAGTATTTT. Variable domain in full (rest from reference TRBV30 and TRBJ2-3): SQTIHQWPATLVQPVGSPLSLECTVEGTSNPNLYWYRQAAGRGLQLLFYSVGIGQISSEVPQNLSASRPQDRQFILSSKKLLLSDSGFYLCASQEWGERSTDTQYFGPGTRLTVL.